Below are 3 T cell receptor beta chains sequenced from a single sample in a study of blood T cell repertoires in COVID-19. This table comes from immunoSEQ multiplex PCR, and its TCRdb copy is limited to in-frame clones, with some not included. The sample has fewer than 80,000 clones; under 80% are singletons. The source material was peripheral blood. The origin of the receptors is a human donor in a cohort sampled during active COVID-19.

The gene calls are TRBV7-9 and TRBJ2-2; possible D gene TRBD1, 5 bases. From germline, CDR1 is SEHNR and CDR2 FQNEAQ (reference sequence). V dropped 7 bases and J dropped 7 bases, with 19 bases sitting between them. The CDR3 length is 15 residues. The CDR3 region is CASNRVGLVFGELFF. The CDR3 coding sequence is TGTGCCAGCAACCGGGTGGGGCTAGTGTTCGGGGAGCTGTTTTTT.

The chain uses TRBV2 and TRBJ1-1; no clear D. The ends were cut back, 4 bases at V and 1 base at J, with 7 bases in the middle. There are 13 residues in the CDR3. Germline assignment: CDR1 SNHLY and CDR2 FYNNEI. CDR3 DNA sequence: TGTGCCAGCAGTGCCCGACAGAACACTGAAGCTTTCTTT. This gives the protein CASSARQNTEAFF. Based on the CDR3 plus reference TRBV2 and TRBJ1-1, the full variable domain is EPEVTQTPSHQVTQMGQEVILRCVPISNHLYFYWYRQILGQKVEFLVSFYNNEISEKSEIFDDQFSVERPDGSNFTLKIRSTKLEDSAMYFCASSARQNTEAFFGQGTRLTVV.

The gene calls are TRBV7-3 and TRBJ2-5, with 7 bases fitting TRBD1. The V and J ends lost 2 bases and 5 bases, in that order; junction bases with no gene match: 5. Germline CDR1 SGHTA, CDR2 FQGTGA. The CDR3 spans 14 residues. This chain's CDR3 is CASSLRAGGETQYF. CDR3 in DNA: TGTGCCAGCAGCTTACGGGCAGGGGGTGAGACCCAGTACTTC.